This T cell receptor (beta chain) was identified during a study of T cell changes during pregnancy in multiple sclerosis. V dropped 4 bases and J dropped 2; count of bases not matched to a gene: 4. The germline V gene encodes CDR1 SNHLY and CDR2 FYNNEI. This CDR3 has 15 residues. The table came from immunoSEQ multiplex PCR; TCRdb's copy has only in-frame clones and leaves some out. This sample has about 84,000 clones, with about 93% found just once. The receptor was isolated from a female donor in good health, enrolled as a control in a pregnancy study. This sequence joins TRBV2 and TRBJ2-1; TRBD2 agrees at 8 bases. This material consisted of peripheral blood, taken in the second trimester of pregnancy. The CDR3 sequence: CASSGPTSAYNEQFF. The DNA of the CDR3 is TGTGCCAGCAGTGGACCGACTAGCGCCTACAATGAGCAGTTCTTC.